This T cell receptor (beta chain) was observed in a study of radiation and T cells in renal cell carcinoma. About this clone itself: The antigen remains unidentified.

Assay: immunoSEQ multiplex PCR; the TCRdb copy retains only in-frame clones and omits some. The repertoire holds 70,000 to 80,000 clones, with roughly 85% as singletons. The time point: blood 2 weeks post-SBRT. Treatment noted: 15 Gy SBRT to primary tumor, nephrectomy 4 weeks later. V gave up 0 bases and J gave up 7 bases; unmatched junction bases: 9. This CDR3 is 16 amino acids long. CDR1 and CDR2 from the germline V gene are SGHTA and FQGNSA. Study-wide findings and caveats: Pretreatment tumor biopsies were lacking, so baseline clonotypes are unknown. In blood, top tumor clones expanded by 2 weeks, shrinking by 4.

This rearrangement joins TRBV7-2 to TRBJ2-7; 10 bases map to TRBD2. The sequence was collected from a woman aged 45-59 years with renal cell carcinoma. The material was blood, obtained from a patient whose treatment included radiotherapy and nephrectomy. The DNA of the CDR3 is TGTGCCAGCAGCTTAGCCGGGACTAGCGACCACGGGGAGCAGTACTTC. Translating it yields CASSLAGTSDHGEQYF.